This T cell receptor (beta chain) was found in a study of cytomegalovirus exposure and HLA in healthy donors. Whole-study results and caveats: It was likely that a cluster of highly shared sequence variants was a sequencing artifact. Upon later analysis, TCR association rates were observed to vary by HLA locus, being highest for DRB1 and lowest for HLA-C.

Comment on this clone: What it binds is not known.

Germline V gene data show CDR1 as SGHNT and CDR2 as YYREEE (reference sequence). With 0 bases clipped from V and 2 bases from J, the junction kept 5 bases outside the gene matches. The CDR3 runs to 15 residues. The primer mix had 60 Vbeta and 13 Jbeta primers. Sequencing used immunoSEQ multiplex PCR; TCRdb keeps in-frame clones, though not all of them. Its table lists about 160,000 clones. The sequence derives from a man in his thirties or forties in good health and CMV-seronegative. V and J are TRBV5-4 and TRBJ2-7; TRBD2 aligns across 7 bases. The sequenced material came from PBMCs. CDR3: CASSLGAGTTYEQYF. The DNA for the CDR3 is TGTGCCAGCAGCTTGGGAGCGGGGACTACCTACGAGCAGTACTTC.